This T cell receptor beta chain was identified during a study of Tregs in tolerant kidney transplant recipients (dated 2019 in TCRdb). At the level of the whole study: Transplants used related donors with nonmyeloablative bone marrow transplantation; mixed chimerism was transient in the human trials. The study applied TCRbeta sequencing to find donor-specific regulatory T cells before combined kidney and bone marrow transplantation and then followed those same cells after transplant.

The study at large found these results: For some patients the PCR primers changed over time, which made it impossible to compare the samples from those patients at the nucleotide level. The most biologically relevant and donor-specific TCRbeta repertoire appeared to be identified by expanding Tregs with activated donor B cells. The study was constrained by small patient numbers, and validation of the findings is required in larger populations and under other immunosuppression protocols. Donor-specific Treg expansion was found to exceed global Treg expansion in tolerant patients, suggesting antigen-driven rather than nonspecific expansion. Biological reproducibility was not examined directly, but technical replication error appeared to be minimal.

V is shortened by 5 bases, J by 0 bases, and the region joining them spans 8 bases. In the germline V gene, CDR1 corresponds to MDHEN and CDR2 to SYDVKM. The CDR3, from cysteine to phenylalanine, totals 13 residues. Just the 39-base CDR3 DNA is kept, in frame starting at base 1. A remark on this clone: Its cognate antigen has yet to be identified. No much larger clone is present one base from it, and per-base qualities are unavailable.

In light of the paper, this sample's time point label describes: blood sample drawn before combined kidney and bone marrow transplant. Thawed PBMCs were FACS-sorted into unstimulated Tregs (CD4+CD25+CD127-), CD4+ non-Tregs (CD4+CD25-), CD4 cells and CD8 cells. Patients were several combined kidney and bone marrow transplant recipients from the ITN036ST trial, and only these trial subjects had samples available. Healthy control blood was processed to PBMCs by Ficoll density gradient and cryopreserved, and patient PBMCs were collected before and after transplant. Genomic DNA was extracted from sorted cells with the QIAGEN DNeasy Blood and Tissue Kit for TCRbeta CDR3 sequencing. High-throughput TCRbeta CDR3 sequencing, including PCR amplification with bias correction and internal controls, was performed commercially through immunoSEQ. Per the source publication's procedure: Unique productive TCRbeta sequences were defined by CDR3 nucleotide sequence when primers matched and otherwise by CDR3 amino acid sequence together with Vbeta and Jbeta genes. To correct for sorting error, sequences found in more than one sorted population at a frequency ratio of 2:1 or less were discarded, and the remaining shared sequences were assigned to the population with the higher frequency. A sequence counted as donor-reactive if, in CFSE-low cells, the sequence had a frequency of at least 0.01% and was expanded at least 5-fold compared with unstimulated cells. Repertoire divergence was quantified by Jensen-Shannon divergence calculated from the top 100 TCRbeta sequences ranked by frequency. When a sample had multiple sequencing runs, each run was corrected for sorting error separately and the runs were then pooled. TCRdb retrieved this table from immuneACCESS and kept in-frame rearrangements only. Not all clones are present; in checked studies, unresolved V genes account for under half, and no reason is known for the remainder. V, J and clone size derive from that table, while D and trimming were established from the DNA sequence. Here the sample has about 83,000 clones; less than 98% occur a single time. The top ten clones comprise 0.56% of the sample.

This sequence was found in a human donor who received a combined kidney and bone marrow transplant. The chain was built from TRBV28 and TRBJ2-7; TRBD2 is possibly the D segment (6 matching bases). The material was CD4+ T cells from blood, obtained before the transplant. The nucleotides are TGTGCCAGCAGTCTCGGGAGCTCCTACGAGCAGTACTTC. Its product reads: CASSLGSSYEQYF.